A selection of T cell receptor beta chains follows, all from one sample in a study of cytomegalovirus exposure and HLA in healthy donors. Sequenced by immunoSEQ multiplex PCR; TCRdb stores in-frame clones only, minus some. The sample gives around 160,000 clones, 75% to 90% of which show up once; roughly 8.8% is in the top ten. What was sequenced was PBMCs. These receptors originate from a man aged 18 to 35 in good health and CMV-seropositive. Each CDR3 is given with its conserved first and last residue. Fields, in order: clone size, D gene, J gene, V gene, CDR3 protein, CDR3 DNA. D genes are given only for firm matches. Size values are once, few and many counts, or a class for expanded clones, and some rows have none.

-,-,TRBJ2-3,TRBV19,CASSRTEDWTDQQYF,TGTGCCAGTAGTAGGACAGAGGACTGGACAGACCAGCAGTATTTT
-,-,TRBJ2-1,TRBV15,CATSRVTGSSYNEQFF,TGTGCCACCAGCAGAGTTACAGGCAGCTCCTACAATGAGCAGTTCTTC
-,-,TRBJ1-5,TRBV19,CASSMQGPQHF,TGTGCCAGTAGTATGCAGGGCCCCCAGCATTTT
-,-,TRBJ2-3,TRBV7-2,CASSYYMDTQYF,TGTGCCAGCAGCTACTATATGGATACGCAGTATTTT
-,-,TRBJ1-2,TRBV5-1,CASSLSQGQRYGYTF,TGCGCCAGCAGCTTGTCACAGGGCCAACGCTATGGCTACACCTTC
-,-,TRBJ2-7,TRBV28,CASSLYTQGSEQYF,TGTGCCAGCAGTTTATACACCCAGGGGAGCGAGCAGTACTTC
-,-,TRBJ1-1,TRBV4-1,CASSQGVATEAFF,TGCGCCAGCAGCCAAGGGGTAGCAACTGAAGCTTTCTTT
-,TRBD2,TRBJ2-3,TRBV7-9,CASRSRRGLAGASTDTQYF,TGTGCCAGCAGATCTCGCCGGGGGCTAGCGGGGGCTAGCACAGATACGCAGTATTTT
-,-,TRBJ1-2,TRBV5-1,CASSAPGVDYGYTF,TGCGCCAGCAGCGCACCAGGGGTTGACTATGGCTACACCTTC
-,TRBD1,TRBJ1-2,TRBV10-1,CASSDPKTGHHGYTF,TGCGCCAGCAGTGACCCGAAGACAGGGCACCATGGCTACACCTTC
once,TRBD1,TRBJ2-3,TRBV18,CASSPTGAGTDTQYF,TGTGCCAGCTCACCAACAGGGGCTGGCACAGATACGCAGTATTTT
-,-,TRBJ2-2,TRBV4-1,CASSQVNGELFF,TGCGCCAGCAGCCAAGTCAACGGGGAGCTGTTTTTT
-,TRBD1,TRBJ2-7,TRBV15,CATRLYGRDREYEQYF,TGTGCCACCAGGCTATACGGTCGGGACAGAGAATACGAGCAGTACTTC
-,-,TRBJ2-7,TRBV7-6,CASSLAEGYENYEQYF,TGTGCCAGCAGCTTAGCGGAGGGGTACGAGAACTACGAGCAGTACTTC
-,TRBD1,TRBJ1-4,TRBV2,CASSDWTGVEKLFF,TGTGCCAGCAGTGATTGGACAGGGGTTGAAAAACTGTTTTTT
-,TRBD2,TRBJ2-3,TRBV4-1,CASGRGGSTDTQYF,TGCGCCAGCGGACGGGGGGGCAGCACAGATACGCAGTATTTT
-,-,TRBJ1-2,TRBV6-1,CASRASADRGYTF,TGTGCCAGCAGGGCCTCGGCGGATCGGGGCTACACCTTC
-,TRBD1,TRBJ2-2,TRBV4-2,CASSQWTGGASGELFF,TGTGCCAGCAGCCAGTGGACAGGGGGCGCTTCCGGGGAGCTGTTTTTT
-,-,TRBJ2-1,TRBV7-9,CASSPYSANEQFF,TGTGCCAGCAGTCCTTATAGCGCAAATGAGCAGTTCTTC
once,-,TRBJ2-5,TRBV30,CAWRQGLQETQYF,TGTGCCTGGCGACAGGGACTTCAAGAGACCCAGTACTTC
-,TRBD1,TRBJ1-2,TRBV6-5,CASSYSNPGQGYGYTF,TGTGCCAGCAGTTACTCAAATCCGGGACAGGGCTATGGCTACACCTTC
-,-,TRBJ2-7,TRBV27,CASSLQGSYEQYF,TGTGCCAGCAGTTTACAGGGCTCCTACGAGCAGTACTTC
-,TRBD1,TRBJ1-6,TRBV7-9,CASSQSSGTGANSPLHF,TGTGCCAGCAGCCAATCCTCCGGGACAGGGGCCAATTCACCCCTCCACTTT
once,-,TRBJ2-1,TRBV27,CASSLAGPLYNEQFF,TGTGCCAGCAGTTTAGCGGGACCGCTATACAATGAGCAGTTCTTC
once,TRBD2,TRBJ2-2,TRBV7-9,CASSSYLAGGNTGELFF,TGTGCCAGCAGCTCTTACCTAGCGGGGGGGAACACCGGGGAGCTGTTTTTT
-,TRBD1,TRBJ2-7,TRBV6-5,CASRGTGVLSEQYF,TGTGCCAGCAGAGGGACAGGGGTATTGAGCGAGCAGTACTTC
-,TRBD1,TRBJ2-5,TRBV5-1,CASSSDPGQGAETQYF,TGCGCCAGCAGCTCGGACCCGGGACAGGGGGCGGAGACCCAGTACTTC
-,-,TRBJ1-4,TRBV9,CASSTSGLNEKLFF,TGTGCCAGCTCCACTTCTGGTCTTAATGAAAAACTGTTTTTT
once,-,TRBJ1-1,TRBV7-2,CASSFDQGIMTEAFF,TGTGCCAGCAGCTTTGATCAGGGGATCATGACTGAAGCTTTCTTT
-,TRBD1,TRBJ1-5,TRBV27,CASSFSGGTGNQPQHF,TGTGCCAGCAGTTTTTCAGGGGGCACTGGCAATCAGCCCCAGCATTTT
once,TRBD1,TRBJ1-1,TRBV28,CASSPGGKWGSNTEAFF,TGTGCCAGCAGTCCAGGGGGTAAGTGGGGAAGCAACACTGAAGCTTTCTTT
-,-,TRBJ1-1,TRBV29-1,CSVARRLNTEAFF,TGCAGCGTGGCCCGGCGGTTGAACACTGAAGCTTTCTTT
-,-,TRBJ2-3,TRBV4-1,CASSQVSSSTDTQYF,TGCGCCAGCAGCCAAGTTTCCAGTAGCACAGATACGCAGTATTTT
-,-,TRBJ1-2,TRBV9,CASSVVGAGYTF,TGTGCCAGCAGCGTAGTTGGGGCTGGCTACACCTTC
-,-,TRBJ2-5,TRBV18,CASSPLPQGTWETQYF,TGTGCCAGCTCACCCCTCCCGCAGGGGACATGGGAGACCCAGTACTTC
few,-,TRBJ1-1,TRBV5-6,CASYQGRNTEAFF,TGTGCCAGCTACCAGGGGCGGAACACTGAAGCTTTCTTT
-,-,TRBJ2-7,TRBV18,CASSPSQGKFNEQYF,TGTGCCAGCTCACCAAGCCAGGGAAAATTCAACGAGCAGTACTTC
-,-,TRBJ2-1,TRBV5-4,CASSLSLRADPGGYNEQFF,TGTGCCAGCAGCCTAAGCCTCCGGGCCGACCCCGGAGGTTACAATGAGCAGTTCTTC
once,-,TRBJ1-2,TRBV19,CASSMREERPSGYTF,TGTGCCAGTAGTATGAGGGAGGAGAGGCCAAGCGGCTACACCTTC
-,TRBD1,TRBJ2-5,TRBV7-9,CSSSLALGTGGTQYF,TGTTCCAGCAGCTTAGCCCTCGGGACAGGGGGGACCCAGTACTTC
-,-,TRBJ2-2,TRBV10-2,CASIFHTGELFF,TGCGCCAGCATCTTCCACACCGGGGAGCTGTTTTTT
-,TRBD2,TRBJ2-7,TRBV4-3,CASSQDAGLAGTYEQYF,TGCGCCAGCAGCCAAGATGCCGGACTAGCGGGGACCTACGAGCAGTACTTC
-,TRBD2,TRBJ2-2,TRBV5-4,CASSIQRGGTGELFF,TGTGCCAGCAGCATACAGCGGGGGGGGACCGGGGAGCTGTTTTTT
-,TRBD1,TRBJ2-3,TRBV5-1,CASSLQGAWAADTQYF,TGCGCCAGCAGCTTGCAGGGGGCGTGGGCGGCAGATACGCAGTATTTT
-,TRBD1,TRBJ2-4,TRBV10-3,CAISETPASGTGVKDIQYF,TGTGCCATCAGTGAAACCCCAGCCTCCGGGACAGGGGTTAAGGACATTCAGTACTTC
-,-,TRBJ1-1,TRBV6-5,CASSYGRGTEAFF,TGTGCCAGCAGTTACGGCAGAGGGACTGAAGCTTTCTTT
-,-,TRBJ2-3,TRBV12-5,CASGFQTGNILSTDTQYF,TGTGCTAGTGGTTTTCAAACCGGGAACATCTTAAGCACAGATACGCAGTATTTT